The rows below give T cell receptor beta chains drawn from one sample of a study of cytomegalovirus exposure and HLA in healthy donors. TCRdb keeps only in-frame clones here, not all; method: immunoSEQ multiplex PCR. In the table there are 45,000 to 70,000 clones, almost 85% of which are singletons. The source material was PBMCs. The receptors were gathered from a man aged 45 to 65 in good health and CMV-seronegative. Each CDR3 is given with its conserved first and last residue. Fields, in order: clone size, D gene, V gene, J gene, CDR3 DNA, CDR3 protein. A D gene is named only where the DNA matches it firmly. Not all rows give a size; the values are once, few, many and, for expanded clones, a class.

NA,NA,TRBV28,TRBJ1-2,TGTGCCAGCAGTGCCGGTCTAGCTAACTATGGCTACACCTTC,CASSAGLANYGYTF
few,TRBD2,TRBV30,TRBJ2-3,TGTGCCTGGAGTACCTTAGCGGGGGGGGAAACAGATACGCAGTATTTT,CAWSTLAGGETDTQYF
NA,NA,TRBV5-1,TRBJ2-1,TGCGCCAGCAGCTTGGGAGGTAATGAGCAGTTCTTC,CASSLGGNEQFF
NA,TRBD1,TRBV7-9,TRBJ2-1,TGTGCCAGCAGCTTAGGGGACAGAGGGCCCGATGAGCAGTTCTTC,CASSLGDRGPDEQFF
NA,NA,TRBV7-6,TRBJ2-3,TGTGCCAGCAGCTTAGTGGCCTCCGGCACAGATACGCAGTATTTT,CASSLVASGTDTQYF
NA,NA,TRBV28,TRBJ1-5,TGTGCCAGCAGAACCCAGGGAGGTCAGCCCCAGCATTTT,CASRTQGGQPQHF
once,NA,TRBV7-6,TRBJ1-1,TGTGCCAGCAGCTTTCTGACGGGGACTGAAGCTTTCTTT,CASSFLTGTEAFF
NA,NA,TRBV4-2,TRBJ2-2,TGTGCCAGCAGCGAGTACACCGGGGAGCTGTTTTTT,CASSEYTGELFF
NA,NA,TRBV7-3,TRBJ2-3,TGTGCCAGCAGCAACTTGGGGGCAACAGATACGCAGTATTTT,CASSNLGATDTQYF
few,TRBD1,TRBV7-9,TRBJ2-5,TGTGCCAGCAGCTTAGGGGACAGGGTTTCAGAGACCCAGTACTTC,CASSLGDRVSETQYF
NA,TRBD1,TRBV28,TRBJ2-7,TGTGCCAGCAGTTTACGACAGGGCTCAATCTCCTACGAGCAGTACTTC,CASSLRQGSISYEQYF
NA,NA,TRBV5-4,TRBJ2-7,TGTGCCAGCAGCTCCCGGGACACCGTTAGCCCCGAGCAGTACTTC,CASSSRDTVSPEQYF
NA,NA,TRBV7-9,TRBJ1-3,TGTGCCAGCAGCCTCGACAGAGCCTCTGGAAACACCATATATTTT,CASSLDRASGNTIYF
NA,NA,TRBV11-2,TRBJ1-4,TGTGCCAGCAGCTTAGATCTGGCAGTACCAACTAATGAAAAACTGTTTTTT,CASSLDLAVPTNEKLFF
NA,NA,TRBV2,TRBJ2-7,TGTGCCAGCAGTGACAGGACAGCGACCTACGAGCAGTACTTC,CASSDRTATYEQYF
NA,NA,TRBV19,TRBJ2-5,TGTGCCAGTAGTATAATTGGGGGGGCACAAGAGACCCAGTACTTC,CASSIIGGAQETQYF
NA,NA,TRBV6-6,TRBJ1-3,TGTGCCAGCAAACAGGGTGGGGCTGGAAACACCATATATTTT,CASKQGGAGNTIYF
few,TRBD1,TRBV27,TRBJ1-3,TGTGCCAGCAGTTTATCGGGGACAGGGGGCGGAAACACCATATATTTT,CASSLSGTGGGNTIYF
NA,NA,TRBV29-1,TRBJ1-1,TGCAGCGCAGCGAACAGGGCGGACACTGAAGCTTTCTTT,CSAANRADTEAFF
NA,TRBD2,TRBV6-6,TRBJ2-7,TGTGCCAGCAGTGGACTAGCGGGGCCCTACGAGCAGTACTTC,CASSGLAGPYEQYF
once,NA,TRBV28,TRBJ1-5,TGTGCCAGCAGTCGACAAAGCAATCAGCCCCAGCATTTT,CASSRQSNQPQHF
NA,TRBD1,TRBV5-1,TRBJ2-1,TGCGCCAGCAGCTTGTCCGGGACAGGGCACAATGAGCAGTTCTTC,CASSLSGTGHNEQFF
NA,NA,TRBV11-2,TRBJ2-3,TGTGCCAGCAGCTTAAGCTCATACGGAGATACGCAGTATTTT,CASSLSSYGDTQYF
NA,TRBD1,TRBV28,TRBJ1-1,TGTGCCAGCAGAGCTACAGGGGGCGGCACTGAAGCTTTCTTT,CASRATGGGTEAFF
NA,NA,TRBV18,TRBJ2-3,TGTGCCAGCTCACCGCCGCGGGCAGGCACAGATACGCAGTATTTT,CASSPPRAGTDTQYF
NA,TRBD1,TRBV18,TRBJ2-7,TGTGCCAGCTCACGCGACAGGGCACGCTACGAGCAGTACTTC,CASSRDRARYEQYF
NA,NA,TRBV11-2,TRBJ2-1,TGTGCCAGCAGCCCCCTCCCCTTCTACAATGAGCAGTTCTTC,CASSPLPFYNEQFF
NA,TRBD2,TRBV10-2,TRBJ2-2,TGCGCCAGCAGGCCCCAGGCGGGGGGAACCGGGGAGCTGTTTTTT,CASRPQAGGTGELFF
NA,TRBD1,TRBV7-8,TRBJ1-5,TGTGCCAGCAGCCTGACAGGGGGCGATCAGCCCCAGCATTTT,CASSLTGGDQPQHF
NA,NA,TRBV2,TRBJ1-4,TGTGCCAGCAGTGAAAGGACAGCCGAAAAACTGTTTTTT,CASSERTAEKLFF
few,TRBD1,TRBV19,TRBJ1-2,TGTGCCAGTAGTCCCCGGGACAGTCATGGCTACACCTTC,CASSPRDSHGYTF
NA,NA,TRBV2,TRBJ2-7,TGTGCCAGCAATAGGGCGGGATACTCCTACGAGCAGTACTTC,CASNRAGYSYEQYF
NA,TRBD1,TRBV7-8,TRBJ2-5,TGTGCCAGCAGCTTAGCGGGACAGGGTGGGACCCAGTACTTC,CASSLAGQGGTQYF
NA,NA,TRBV4-3,TRBJ2-5,TGCGCCAGCAGCCAAATCTTTCGAGAGGACAATGACCAAGAGACCCAGTACTTC,CASSQIFREDNDQETQYF
NA,TRBD2,TRBV6-1,TRBJ2-3,TGTGCCAGCAGTGAATCCGCGGGGGGGCTAGATACGCAGTATTTT,CASSESAGGLDTQYF
NA,NA,TRBV23-1,TRBJ1-5,TGCGCCAGCAGTCAATCGAGGGGGTATAGCAATCAGCCCCAGCATTTT,CASSQSRGYSNQPQHF
NA,NA,TRBV7-2,TRBJ2-3,TGTGCCAGCAGCTTCAGACAGGCCCTTATCACAGATACGCAGTATTTT,CASSFRQALITDTQYF
NA,NA,TRBV5-6,TRBJ1-1,TGTGCCAGCAGCTTGGGAGCAGGCACTGAAGCTTTCTTT,CASSLGAGTEAFF
NA,NA,TRBV7-2,TRBJ1-2,TGTGCCAGCAGCTCCCAATCTGGAGGGCCGTATGGCTACACCTTC,CASSSQSGGPYGYTF
once,NA,TRBV9,TRBJ1-3,TGTGCCAGCAGCGTAGACGGCTCTGGAAACACCATATATTTT,CASSVDGSGNTIYF
NA,NA,TRBV5-1,TRBJ1-1,TGCGCCAGCAGCCCCTCTACGACGGGGAACACTGAAGCTTTCTTT,CASSPSTTGNTEAFF
NA,NA,TRBV2,TRBJ1-2,TGTGCCAGCAGTGAACGCTATGGCTACACCTTC,CASSERYGYTF
NA,NA,TRBV18,TRBJ2-5,TGTGCCAGCTCAGCAGGGGAAGAGACCCAGTACTTC,CASSAGEETQYF
NA,TRBD2,TRBV5-1,TRBJ2-5,TGCGCCAGCAGCTTGGGTAGCGGGGGGGCCCGGGAGACCCAGTACTTC,CASSLGSGGARETQYF
NA,NA,TRBV2,TRBJ2-4,TGTGCCAGCAGTGTGGGGGAGGCGGCCAAAAACATTCAGTACTTC,CASSVGEAAKNIQYF
once,TRBD1,TRBV27,TRBJ1-5,TGTGCCAGCAGTTCCGGGACAGGGACCAATCAGCCCCAGCATTTT,CASSSGTGTNQPQHF
NA,TRBD1,TRBV19,TRBJ1-5,TGTGCCAGTAGTACGGACAGGGGGGGGAATCAGCCCCAGCATTTT,CASSTDRGGNQPQHF
NA,NA,TRBV5-8,TRBJ2-7,TGTGCCAGCAGCTTGGGTATACGGGGCGAGCAGTACTTC,CASSLGIRGEQYF
NA,NA,TRBV27,TRBJ2-5,TGTGCCAGCAGTCCAAGCATAGGGGGTAGCGAGACCCAGTACTTC,CASSPSIGGSETQYF
NA,TRBD1,TRBV7-9,TRBJ2-2,TGTGCCAGCAGCTTAAGTGCTGGCAGGGGGTTTTCCGGGGAGCTGTTTTTT,CASSLSAGRGFSGELFF